The 29 T cell receptor beta chains below come from one sample, sequenced in a study of molecular identifiers for immune sequencing clone quantification. MiXCR, run by TCRdb on the PCR reads, gives a single entry per CDR3 protein. The sample has 37,000 or so distinct CDR3 sequences, approximately 22% seen once. The sample was naive CD8+ T cells from blood, with Jurkat cell RNA spiked in. Subset defined: FACS-sorted CD8+CD4-CCR7+CD45RA+ naive T cells. Every receptor here comes from a human donor in good health. Some libraries in this study had Jurkat cell RNA spiked in.

On this clonotype: This may come from a read error, since a much larger clone is one base off. This chain connects TRBV5-3 to TRBJ2-3; D tentatively fits TRBD1 or TRBD2 (5 bases each). TRBV5-3 is recorded as an ORF, its role being uncertain. Trimming left V 8 bases short and J 4 bases short, with 23 bases between. This CDR3 region has 16 residues. The CDR3 spells CASSPNRGTAPDTQYF. DNA for the CDR3: TGTGCCAGCAGCCCCAACCGGGGCACCGCACCAGATACGCAGTATTTT.

This clonotype was seen only a few times. A read error is possible here, since a much larger clone lies one base away. V usage is TRBV15 and J usage is TRBJ1-4; perhaps TRBD1 as D (6 bases). Germline lookup yields CDR1 LNHNV and CDR2 YYDKDF (reference sequence). The CDR3 is 15 residues long. The CDR3 region is CATRLQGPLREKPFF. The CDR3, as DNA: TGTGCCACCAGGTTACAGGGACCCCTGCGGGAAAAACCGTTTTTT.

There are many counts of this clonotype. The chain carries TRBV5-6 and TRBJ2-5; no clear D. Deletions cut 2 bases from V and 1 base from J, with 15 bases between. CDR1 is SGHDT, CDR2 YYEEEE, per germline. This CDR3 contains 16 residues. The CDR3 bases are TGTGCCAGCAGCTTCGGGCCTATTAAAGGCCAAGAGACCCAGTACTTC. Protein sequence: CASSFGPIKGQETQYF.

This clonotype was observed many times. This CDR3 reads CASSLGPSGSTDTQYF. In DNA, the CDR3 is TGTGCCAGCAGCTTGGGTCCTAGCGGGAGTACAGATACGCAGTATTTT. This chain uses TRBV7-9 with TRBJ2-3; 10 nucleotides align to TRBD2. With 3 bases clipped from V and 3 bases from J, the junction kept 6 bases outside the gene matches. Germline V gene data show CDR1 as SEHNR and CDR2 as FQNEAQ (reference sequence). CDR3 length equals 16 residues.

Remarks on this clonotype: A much larger clonotype is one base distant, so this may be a read error. The CDR3 loop is CASSVNRRELFF. The DNA for the CDR3 is TGTGCCAGCAGTGTAAACCGTCGGGAGCTGTTTTTT. J is TRBJ2-2 and V is TRBV6-4, with unresolved D. CDR3 length: 12 residues. V was clipped by 4 bases and J by 9 bases, with 9 bases between them. Germline CDR1 MRHNA, CDR2 SNTAGT.

This clonotype turned up a few times. This sequence may be a read error, since a much larger clone differs from it by one base. V gene TRBV2 combines with J gene TRBJ2-7; D may be TRBD1 (6 bases). The length of the CDR3 is 15 residues. Trimming shortened V by 11 bases and J by 3 bases, and 23 bases separated the two germline ends. In germline, CDR1 is SNHLY, CDR2 FYNNEI. CDR3 residues: CAGTEQGSSGYEQYF. In DNA, the CDR3 is TGTGCCGGCACCGAGCAGGGGAGTTCCGGCTACGAGCAGTACTTC.

V usage is TRBV29-1 and J usage is TRBJ2-7; 8 bases map to TRBD1. This CDR3 region has 13 residues. The trim removed 6 bases at V and 2 bases at J, leaving 6 bases unmatched. Germline CDR1 and CDR2: SQVTM and ANQGSEA. The CDR3 DNA is TGCAGCGTCCGGGACAGGATCACCTACGAGCAGTACTTC. This codes for CSVRDRITYEQYF.

This clonotype was counted many times. The chain couples TRBV23-1 to TRBJ2-4; 7 bases are a match to TRBD2. TRBV23-1 has ORF status, its function being uncertain. CDR3 size: 17 residues. With 3 bases clipped from V and 3 bases from J, the junction kept 11 bases outside the gene matches. This CDR3 reads CASSQGGLPANKNIQYF. CDR3 nucleotides: TGCGCCAGCAGTCAGGGGGGACTACCAGCTAACAAAAACATTCAGTACTTC.

In its sample, this clonotype was seen many times. The V call is TRBV5-1, the J call TRBJ2-7, with TRBD2 matching 7 bases. CDR1 and CDR2 (germline): SGHRS, YFSETQ. The CDR3 runs to 15 residues. The V gene end was trimmed by 2 bases and the J gene end by 5 bases; junction bases not matched to a gene: 10. In nucleotides, the CDR3 is TGCGCCAGCAGCTTCGGACCGGGGGGAGATAACGAGCAGTACTTC. Its protein product is CASSFGPGGDNEQYF.

Notes on this clonotype: A single base separates this from a much larger clone, so it may be a read error. The chain recombines TRBV9 with TRBJ2-3; 7 bases line up with TRBD2. CDR3 length: 15 amino acids. CDR1 SGDLS and CDR2 YYNGEE come from the germline V gene. V lost 2 bases, J lost 2 bases, and 5 bases stayed unmatched. The CDR3 DNA reads as TGTGCCAGCAGCGTTGGCGGGAGACTCACAGATACGCAGTATTTT. As protein: CASSVGGRLTDTQYF. Combining the CDR3 with reference TRBV9 and TRBJ2-3 gives the whole variable domain DSGVTQTPKHLITATGQRVTLRCSPRSGDLSVYWYQQSLDQGLQFLIQYYNGEERAKGNILERFSAQQFPDLHSELNLSSLELGDSALYFCASSVGGRLTDTQYFGPGTRLTVL.

On this clonotype itself: At one end, the junction sequence differs from germline, possibly due to a read error. The genes are TRBV30 and TRBJ1-4; D call uncertain. The CDR3 sequence is 14 residues long. The germline CDR1 and CDR2 sequences are GTSNPN and SVGIG (reference sequence). The CDR3 DNA is TGTGCCCGGAGTTTCGGGATTACTAATGAAAAACTGTTTTTT. Translating gives CARSFGITNEKLFF.

About this clonotype itself: A read error may explain this, as a much larger clone is one base away. J is TRBJ2-3 and V is TRBV12-3 or TRBV12-4, with D possibly matching TRBD1 (5 bases). The CDR3 is 14 amino acids. The V end was cut by 6 bases, the J end by 8 bases, with 18 bases between. CDR3 nucleotides: TGTGCCAGCAGCCGTACCCAGGGCGCAGGTACGCAGTATTTT. It is translated as CASSRTQGAGTQYF.

This clonotype was seen a handful of times. This chain links TRBV7-9 with TRBJ2-7; D remains unclear. CDR1 and CDR2 from the germline V gene are SEHNR and FQNEAQ (reference sequence). The CDR3 is 14 residues long. The V and J ends lost 3 bases and 3 bases respectively, with 12 bases between them. CDR3 DNA: TGTGCCAGCAGCTTCCCCGGACCAAACTACGAGCAGTACTTC. Its translation is CASSFPGPNYEQYF.

This clonotype appeared many times. The chain recombines TRBV19 with TRBJ2-5; D ambiguous. The CDR3 contains 15 residues. Germline CDR1 LNHDA, CDR2 SQIVND (reference sequence). The V end lost 0 bases, the J end lost 5 bases, and 13 bases lay between the germline ends. The CDR3 DNA is TGTGCCAGTAGTATAGAGGCGTTCCCCCGGGAGACCCAGTACTTC. It specifies CASSIEAFPRETQYF.

This clonotype was counted at least ten times. This chain links TRBV7-9 with TRBJ2-5; 9 nucleotides align to TRBD1. V shed 7 bases, J shed 5 bases, and the junction held 8 bases outside the gene matches. Germline values: CDR1 SEHNR, CDR2 FQNEAQ (reference sequence). This CDR3 is 14 amino acids long. The CDR3 loop reads CASNPDRGYETQYF. The CDR3 nucleotides are TGTGCCAGCAACCCCGACAGGGGGTACGAGACCCAGTACTTC.

This clonotype was picked up many times. This chain joins TRBV6-2 or TRBV6-3 and TRBJ1-5, with D perhaps TRBD1 (6 bases). Trimming shortened V by 5 bases and J by 7 bases, and 12 bases separated the two germline ends. CDR3 length: 13 residues. Germline V gene lookup returns CDR1 MNHEY and CDR2 SVGEGT. CDR3 bases: TGTGCCAGCAGTACCCAGGGGATCCAGCCCCAGCATTTT. This encodes CASSTQGIQPQHF.

In the case of this clonotype: One base away lies a much larger clone, so this may be a sequencing read error. The rearrangement joins TRBV4-2 to TRBJ2-7; 7 positions agree with TRBD2. Germline V gene lookup returns CDR1 LGHNA and CDR2 YNFKEQ. The CDR3 has 14 amino acids. V lost 4 bases, J lost 4 bases, and 7 bases stayed unmatched. Written as DNA, the CDR3 is TGTGCCAGCAGCCGAGATTGGGGAGGGTACGAGCAGTACTTC. Protein sequence: CASSRDWGGYEQYF.

As regards this clonotype: A much larger clone differs from this one at a single base, so this may be a read error. The chain uses TRBV7-9 and TRBJ2-1; D perhaps matches TRBD2 (5 bases). This CDR3 is 16 amino acids long. Trimming cost V 2 bases and J 9 bases, with 20 bases left between them. Looked up from germline, CDR1 is SEHNR and CDR2 is FQNEAQ (reference sequence). The CDR3 DNA follows: TGTGCCAGCAGCTTACTCCGCGGGCTGTTGAGCAGTGAGCAGTTCTTC. This translates into CASSLLRGLLSSEQFF.

Many counts were recorded for this clonotype. The gene calls are TRBV27 and TRBJ2-5, with a possible D match to TRBD1 (5 bases). The germline CDR1 and CDR2 sequences are MNHEY and SMNVEV (reference sequence). Trimming stripped 6 bases from V and 1 base from J, with 15 bases between. This CDR3 contains 15 residues. The CDR3 nucleotides read TGTGCCAGCAGCCCTTTGGGGCTTGGCCAAGAGACCCAGTACTTC. This gives the protein CASSPLGLGQETQYF.

In regard to this clonotype: At one of its ends the junction is not consistent with the germline gene, which may arise from a read error. This rearrangement joins TRBV15 to TRBJ2-5, with D tentatively TRBD1 or TRBD2 (6 bases each). The CDR3 is 15 amino acids. Germline V gives CDR1 LNHNV, CDR2 YYDKDF (reference sequence). CDR3 nucleotides: TGTGCCACCAGCAGGGGGACTCAGGGACAAGAGACCCGGTACTTC. Protein sequence: CATSRGTQGQETRYF.

This clonotype was seen repeatedly, ten times or more. The genes are TRBV7-7 and TRBJ2-3; D gene ambiguous. This CDR3 is 13 amino acids long. Trimming took 4 bases from V and 6 from J, leaving 11 bases between them. Germline V gene data show CDR1 as SSHAT and CDR2 as FNYEAQ (reference sequence). CDR3 nucleotide sequence: TGTGCCAGCAGCTCAGTATTTCGGGATACGCAGTATTTT. Translated: CASSSVFRDTQYF.

This clonotype has ten or more counts. The V and J genes are TRBV21-1 and TRBJ2-4; TRBD1, as called in the table, went unchecked against the DNA. TRBV21-1 is assigned pseudogene status. This CDR3 has 15 residues. CDR3 residues: CASSTQGASKNIQYF. The CDR3 nucleotides read TGTGCCAGCAGCACTCAGGGGGCTTCCAAAAACATTCAGTACTTC.

Concerning this clonotype itself: A much larger clone lies one base from this, so it may be a read error. The genes are TRBV4-3 and TRBJ2-1, with 14 bases aligning to TRBD2. The V and J ends lost 6 bases and 8 bases, in that order; junction bases with no gene match: 12. The germline V gene encodes CDR1 LGHNA and CDR2 YSLEER. This CDR3 is 17 amino acids long. CDR3 in DNA: TGCGCCAGCAGTCTCCGGACTAGCGGGAGGACCCTTTATGAGCAGTTCTTC. It yields the protein CASSLRTSGRTLYEQFF.

The sample holds many counts of this clonotype. The chain recombines TRBV19 with TRBJ2-1; 7 bases are shared with TRBD2. The CDR3 spans 14 residues. The V gene's germline CDR1 is LNHDA and CDR2 SQIVND (reference sequence). Unmatched junction bases numbered 2, after V lost 6 bases and J lost 0 bases. CDR3 DNA sequence: TGTGCCAGTAGCCCTAGCGGCTCCTACAATGAGCAGTTCTTC. The encoded protein is CASSPSGSYNEQFF.

The chain employs TRBV14 and TRBJ2-5, with a tentative D call TRBD2 (6 bases). The CDR3 is 15 residues long. CDR1 and CDR2 from the germline V gene are SGHDN and FVKESK. Trimming took 4 bases from V and 2 from J, leaving 14 bases between them. CDR3 loop: CASSRGTHLQETQYF. The CDR3 DNA is TGTGCCAGCAGCCGGGGGACTCACCTTCAAGAGACCCAGTACTTC.

This clonotype was observed many times. The V call is TRBV13, the J call TRBJ2-7; 8 bases fit TRBD1. Looked up from germline, CDR1 is PRHDT and CDR2 is FYEKMQ (reference sequence). After removal of 6 bases from V and 7 bases from J, the junction contained 11 bases not matched to a gene. The CDR3 has 14 amino acids. The CDR3 DNA reads as TGTGCCAGCAGTCGCCCGGGACAGGCCAAGGAGCAGTACTTC. Protein product: CASSRPGQAKEQYF.

This clonotype came up a few times. One end of the junction is discordant with germline, which a read error may explain. The chain couples TRBV12-3 or TRBV12-4 to TRBJ1-1; no definite D call. The CDR3 contains 13 residues. The CDR3 spells CASSFSPPTGAFF. The CDR3 nucleotides are TGTGCCAGCAGTTTTAGCCCCCCAACTGGAGCTTTCTTT.

This sequence joins TRBV4-2 and TRBJ2-7, with 8 positions matching TRBD1. Looked up from germline, CDR1 is LGHNA and CDR2 is YNFKEQ. Trimming at V came to 0 bases and at J to 3 bases, leaving 7 bases not matched to a gene. CDR3 length: 16 amino acids. The CDR3 DNA follows: TGTGCCAGCAGCCAAGAAACGCAGGGGGCAAACTACGAGCAGTACTTC. It codes for CASSQETQGANYEQYF.

This clonotype was observed at least ten times. J is TRBJ2-5 and V is TRBV7-2; the D is unclear. CDR3 length equals 14 residues. From germline, CDR1 is SGHTA and CDR2 FQGNSA. Deletions cut 2 bases from V and 3 bases from J, with 10 bases between. The CDR3 DNA is TGTGCCAGCAGCTTAAATACAGAGGAAGAGACCCAGTACTTC. Its translation: CASSLNTEEETQYF.